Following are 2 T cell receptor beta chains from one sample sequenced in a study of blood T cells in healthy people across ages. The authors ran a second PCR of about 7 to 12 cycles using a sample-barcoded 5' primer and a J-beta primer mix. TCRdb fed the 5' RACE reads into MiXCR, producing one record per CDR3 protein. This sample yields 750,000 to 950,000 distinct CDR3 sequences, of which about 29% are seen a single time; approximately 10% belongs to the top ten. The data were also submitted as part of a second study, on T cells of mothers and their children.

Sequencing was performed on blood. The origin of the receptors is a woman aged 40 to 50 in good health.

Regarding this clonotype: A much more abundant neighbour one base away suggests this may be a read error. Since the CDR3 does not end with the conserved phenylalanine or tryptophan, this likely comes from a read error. DNA of the CDR3: TGTGCCAGCAGCCAAGAGGTGATAGCGCACAATGAGCAGTTCTTG. It translates to CASSQEVIAHNEQFL. The chain employs TRBV3-1 and TRBJ2-1; D possibly corresponds to TRBD2 (5 bases). The CDR3 spans 15 residues. V was cut by 0 bases and J by 5 bases, with 11 bases left in between. The germline CDR1 and CDR2 sequences are LGHDT and YNNKEL (reference sequence).

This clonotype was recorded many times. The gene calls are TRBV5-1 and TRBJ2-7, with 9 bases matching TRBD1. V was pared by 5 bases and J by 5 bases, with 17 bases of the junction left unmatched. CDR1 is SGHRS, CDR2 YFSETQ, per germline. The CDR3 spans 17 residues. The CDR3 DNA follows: TGCGCCAGCAGACCCCTCCCCTGGCCGGGACAGGGCCACGAGCAGTACTTC. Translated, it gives CASRPLPWPGQGHEQYF.